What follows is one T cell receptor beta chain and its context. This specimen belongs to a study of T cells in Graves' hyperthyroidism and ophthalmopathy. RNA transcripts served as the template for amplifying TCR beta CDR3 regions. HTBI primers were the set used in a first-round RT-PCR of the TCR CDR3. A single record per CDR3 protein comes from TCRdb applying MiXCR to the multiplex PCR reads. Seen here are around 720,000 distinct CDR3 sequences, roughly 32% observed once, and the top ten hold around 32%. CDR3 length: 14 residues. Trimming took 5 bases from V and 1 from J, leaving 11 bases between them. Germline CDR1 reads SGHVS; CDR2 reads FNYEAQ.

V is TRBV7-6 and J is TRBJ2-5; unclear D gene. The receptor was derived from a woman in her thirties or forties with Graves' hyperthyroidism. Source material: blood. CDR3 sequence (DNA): TGTGCCAGCAGCCAAGAATCCACCCAAGAGACCCAGTACTTC. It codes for CASSQESTQETQYF.